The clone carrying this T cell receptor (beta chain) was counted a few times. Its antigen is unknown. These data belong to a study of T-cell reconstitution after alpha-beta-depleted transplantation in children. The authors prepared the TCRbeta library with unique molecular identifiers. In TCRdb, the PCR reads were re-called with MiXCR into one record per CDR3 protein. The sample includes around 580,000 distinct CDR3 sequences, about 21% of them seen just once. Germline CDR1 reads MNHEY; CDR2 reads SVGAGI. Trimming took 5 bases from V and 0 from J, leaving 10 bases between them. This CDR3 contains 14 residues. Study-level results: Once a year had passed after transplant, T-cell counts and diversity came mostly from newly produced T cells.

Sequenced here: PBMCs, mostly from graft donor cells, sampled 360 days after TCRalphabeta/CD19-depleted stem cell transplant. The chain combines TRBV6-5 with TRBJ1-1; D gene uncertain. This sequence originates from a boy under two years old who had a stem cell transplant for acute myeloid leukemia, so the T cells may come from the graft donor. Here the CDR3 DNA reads TGTGCCAGCAGTCGTTCCCAGATGAACACTGAAGCTTTCTTT. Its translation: CASSRSQMNTEAFF.